This T cell receptor beta chain was documented in a study of shared clonotypes between healthy human individuals. Clones were sequenced by immunoSEQ multiplex PCR, and TCRdb holds only the in-frame ones, with some missing. The sample consists of about 1 million clones, approximately 70% of them appearing once. This CDR3 is built from 17 residues. Trimming cost V 0 bases and J 1 base; bases outside gene matches: 3. The germline CDR1 and CDR2 sequences are SGHRS and YFSETQ. Donors were Caucasian adults residing in Nashville, Tennessee, USA. This receptor was obtained from a man between 18 and 35 years old in good health. This chain connects TRBV5-1 to TRBJ2-1, with 11 bases that match TRBD2. Sequencing used memory CD4+ T cells sorted from blood. Subset described: CD45RA-negative fraction. This CDR3 reads CASSLVASGGSYNEQFF. The CDR3 DNA is TGCGCCAGCAGCTTGGTGGCTAGCGGGGGGTCCTACAATGAGCAGTTCTTC. Filled out from reference TRBV5-1 and TRBJ2-1, the complete variable domain reads KAGVTQTPRYLIKTRGQQVTLSCSPISGHRSVSWYQQTPGQGLQFLFEYFSETQRNKGNFPGRFSGRQFSNSRSEMNVSTLELGDSALYLCASSLVASGGSYNEQFFGPGTRLTVL.